Listed here are 24 T cell receptor beta chains from one sample, sequenced in a study of cytomegalovirus exposure and HLA in healthy donors. The protocol was immunoSEQ multiplex PCR, while the TCRdb copy is restricted to in-frame clones and leaves out a portion. The sample lists some 79,000 clones, around 94% occurring once. Sequenced sample: PBMCs. These receptors all stem from a woman aged 18 to 35 in good health and CMV-seropositive.

The chain combines TRBV7-3 with TRBJ1-2, with D uncertain. Trimming took 2 bases from V and 8 from J, leaving 18 bases between them. CDR3 size: 15 residues. Germline assignment: CDR1 SGHTA and CDR2 FQGTGA. The CDR3 DNA is TGTGCCAGCAGCTTAGGGCTGGGTGGTGCGCGCGGCTACACCTTC. Residues: CASSLGLGGARGYTF. Looking up the rest from reference TRBV7-3 and TRBJ1-2 gives the full variable domain: GAGVSQTPSNKVTEKGKYVELRCDPISGHTALYWYRQSLGQGPEFLIYFQGTGAADDSGLPNDRFFAVRPEGSVSTLKIQRTERGDSAVYLCASSLGLGGARGYTFGSGTRLTVV.

The chain carries TRBV10-3 and TRBJ1-5, with D possibly matching TRBD1 (6 bases). CDR1 is ENHRY, CDR2 SYGVKD, per germline. Trimming stripped 10 bases from V and 3 bases from J, with 16 bases between. The CDR3 has 14 amino acids. Here the CDR3 reads CATKKQGNNQPQHF. The CDR3 DNA is TGTGCCACCAAAAAACAGGGAAACAATCAGCCCCAGCATTTT.

This chain connects TRBV19 to TRBJ1-1; D gene ambiguous. The CDR3 runs 14 residues. The V end was cut by 6 bases, the J end by 0 bases, with 11 bases between. Germline lookup yields CDR1 LNHDA and CDR2 SQIVND (reference sequence). The CDR3 nucleotides are TGTGCCAGTAGCTCCGAGAAATTGAACACTGAAGCTTTCTTT. Translated: CASSSEKLNTEAFF.

This chain uses TRBV5-5 with TRBJ1-4; the match to TRBD1 covers 7 bases. Germline V CDR1 and CDR2: SGHKS, YYEKEE (reference sequence). Trimming removed 0 bases from V and 7 bases from J; junction bases left unmatched: 3. The CDR3 is made up of 14 amino acids. In DNA, the CDR3 is TGTGCCAGCAGCTTGGCGGACAGGATTGAAAAACTGTTTTTT. Its translation: CASSLADRIEKLFF. The whole variable domain, filled in from reference TRBV5-5 and TRBJ1-4, reads DAGVTQSPTHLIKTRGQQVTLRCSPISGHKSVSWYQQVLGQGPQFIFQYYEKEERGRGNFPDRFSARQFPNYSSELNVNALLLGDSALYLCASSLADRIEKLFFGSGTQLSVL.

A few counts support this clone. The chain has TRBV4-1 and TRBJ2-1, with 8 bases fitting TRBD2. After removal of 3 bases from V and 4 bases from J, the junction contained 8 bases not matched to a gene. Germline CDR1 is MGHRA and CDR2 is YSYEKL. There are 16 residues in the CDR3. The CDR3 DNA follows: TGCGCCAGCAGCCAGGACCGGGAGGGCCGTTACAATGAGCAGTTCTTC. This codes for CASSQDREGRYNEQFF.

J is TRBJ1-4 and V is TRBV13; possibly TRBD1 for D (6 bases). This CDR3 spans 14 amino acids. Trimming took off 4 bases at V and 7 bases at J, with 13 bases between the two ends. Looked up from germline, CDR1 is PRHDT and CDR2 is FYEKMQ (reference sequence). CDR3 nucleotide sequence: TGTGCCAGCAGCTCAGACAGGACCTCTGAAAAACTGTTTTTT. This translates into CASSSDRTSEKLFF.

The V and J genes are TRBV27 and TRBJ1-4; TRBD1 aligns across 9 bases. Germline CDR1 reads MNHEY; CDR2 reads SMNVEV (reference sequence). The CDR3 loop spans 15 amino acids. V lost 6 bases, J lost 5 bases, and 7 bases stayed unmatched. CDR3 amino acids: CASSPGTGINEKLFF. The CDR3 DNA is TGTGCCAGCAGCCCCGGGACAGGGATAAATGAAAAACTGTTTTTT.

V and J are TRBV6-5 and TRBJ1-5; 7 bases are shared with TRBD1. The CDR3 length is 15 residues. With 3 bases clipped from V and 1 base from J, the junction kept 3 bases outside the gene matches. The germline V gene has CDR1 MNHEY and CDR2 SVGAGI. The CDR3 loop reads CASSYTGASNQPQHF. The CDR3 bases are TGTGCCAGCAGTTATACAGGGGCGAGCAATCAGCCCCAGCATTTT.

The J gene is TRBJ2-7, the V gene TRBV6-1; D remains ambiguous. Germline lookup yields CDR1 MNHNS and CDR2 SASEGT. The CDR3 is 11 amino acids. V lost 6 bases and J lost 3, with 6 bases in between. The CDR3 loop reads CASRTYYEQYF. CDR3 DNA: TGTGCCAGCAGGACTTACTACGAGCAGTACTTC.

J is TRBJ1-1 and V is TRBV7-8, with D perhaps matching TRBD1 (5 bases). The CDR3 is 15 amino acids. Germline V gene data show CDR1 as SGHVS and CDR2 as FQNEAQ. V dropped 0 bases and J dropped 3 bases, with 11 bases sitting between them. The CDR3 DNA follows: TGTGCCAGCAGCTTAGCAGGCCAGGGCTACACTGAAGCTTTCTTT. Its protein is CASSLAGQGYTEAFF.

The V call is TRBV21-1, the J call TRBJ2-7; TRBD1, the D gene given by the table, was not confirmed from the DNA. TRBV21-1 is listed as a pseudogene. The CDR3 covers 14 residues. The DNA for the CDR3 is TGTGCCAGCACCCTCCGGACAGGGTACTACGAGCAGTACTTC. Translation gives CASTLRTGYYEQYF.

About this clone itself: The same CDR3 arises from other DNA sequences in this sample as well. The rearrangement joins TRBV7-2 to TRBJ2-2, with 10 nucleotides matching TRBD1. This CDR3 spans 15 amino acids. CDR1 is SGHTA, CDR2 FQGNSA, per germline. Losses at the gene ends were 1 base for V and 6 bases for J; bases not matched to a gene: 2. CDR3 sequence: CASSLGGTGAGELFF. The DNA of the CDR3 is TGTGCCAGCAGCTTAGGCGGGACAGGGGCCGGGGAGCTGTTTTTT. Drawing the rest from reference TRBV7-2 and TRBJ2-2, the complete variable domain is GAGVSQSPSNKVTEKGKDVELRCDPISGHTALYWYRQSLGQGLEFLIYFQGNSAPDKSGLPSDRFSAERTGGSVSTLTIQRTQQEDSAVYLCASSLGGTGAGELFFGEGSRLTVL.

The genes are TRBV5-1 and TRBJ2-1; 11 bases line up with TRBD2. Per the germline V gene, CDR1 is SGHRS and CDR2 is YFSETQ. V was pared by 0 bases and J by 1 base, with 9 bases of the junction left unmatched. This CDR3 is built from 19 residues. The CDR3 here is CASSLDGLAGVTSYNEQFF. The CDR3 DNA sequence: TGCGCCAGCAGCTTGGACGGACTAGCGGGCGTGACGTCCTACAATGAGCAGTTCTTC.

V usage is TRBV11-1 and J usage is TRBJ2-7; tentatively, D is TRBD2 (5 bases). The CDR3 extends over 15 amino acids. V gave up 1 base and J gave up 3 bases, with 13 bases separating them. The germline CDR1 and CDR2 sequences are SGHAT and FQDESV (reference sequence). CDR3: CASSLERGPNYEQYF. CDR3 coding DNA: TGTGCCAGCAGCTTAGAACGAGGGCCAAACTACGAGCAGTACTTC.

The rearrangement joins TRBV5-8 to TRBJ2-1; 7 bases map to TRBD1. This CDR3 contains 15 residues. The junction had 6 bases not matched to a gene; V was cut back by 2 bases and J by 4 bases. Germline V CDR1 and CDR2: SGHTS, YDEGEE. The DNA for the CDR3 is TGTGCCAGCAGCTTAGGACAGGCATCTTACAATGAGCAGTTCTTC. It specifies CASSLGQASYNEQFF.

The V and J genes are TRBV9 and TRBJ1-1; 11 bases are a match to TRBD1. Trimming removed 4 bases from V and 0 bases from J; junction bases left unmatched: 11. CDR1 is SGDLS, CDR2 YYNGEE, per germline. This CDR3 spans 18 amino acids. This chain's CDR3 is CASSPPGQGVLMNTEAFF. The CDR3 DNA reads as TGTGCCAGCAGCCCACCGGGACAGGGGGTGCTGATGAACACTGAAGCTTTCTTT.

In this sample, this clone turned up once. The V and J genes are TRBV28 and TRBJ1-1, with 9 bases identical to TRBD1. This CDR3 is 15 amino acids long. Germline V gene sequence: CDR1 MDHEN, CDR2 SYDVKM. V trimming: 2 bases; J trimming: 1 base; junction bases outside the gene matches: 2. This chain's CDR3 is CASSLTGQGNTEAFF. In nucleotides, the CDR3 is TGTGCCAGCAGTTTAACGGGACAGGGGAACACTGAAGCTTTCTTT.

The gene calls are TRBV5-6 and TRBJ1-2; D unresolved. The V and J ends lost 2 bases and 5 bases respectively, with 7 bases between them. Per the germline V gene, CDR1 is SGHDT and CDR2 is YYEEEE. The CDR3 loop spans 12 amino acids. The CDR3 is CASSFYSYGYTF. In DNA, the CDR3 is TGTGCCAGCAGCTTTTACAGTTATGGCTACACCTTC.

The V call is TRBV4-2, the J call TRBJ1-1; perhaps TRBD1 as D (5 bases). Germline V CDR1 and CDR2: LGHNA, YNFKEQ. The CDR3 length is 15 residues. Deletions cut 2 bases from V and 3 bases from J, with 13 bases between. DNA for the CDR3: TGTGCCAGCAGCCAAATATTGGGCAGGGACACTGAAGCTTTCTTT. Its translation: CASSQILGRDTEAFF.

This clone occurred once. The chain couples TRBV29-1 to TRBJ1-2; D might be TRBD1 (5 bases). Germline assignment: CDR1 SQVTM and CDR2 ANQGSEA. Trimming removed 7 bases from V and 7 bases from J, with 19 bases in between. This CDR3 has 13 amino acids. Written as DNA, the CDR3 is TGCAGCGCTACAGGTTCCCAGGGTGTTGGCTACACCTTC. Residues: CSATGSQGVGYTF.

The genes are TRBV6-5 and TRBJ2-1; 9 bases map to TRBD2. There are 15 residues in the CDR3. Germline V lookup: CDR1 MNHEY, CDR2 SVGAGI. Trimming at V came to 2 bases and at J to 7 bases, leaving 6 bases not matched to a gene. The CDR3 protein is CASSYRGSGSNEQFF. CDR3 nucleotides: TGTGCCAGCAGTTACAGGGGTAGCGGGAGTAATGAGCAGTTCTTC.

The chain recombines TRBV7-2 with TRBJ2-7; 8 bases line up with TRBD2. Trimming cost V 0 bases and J 3 bases; bases outside gene matches: 7. CDR3 size: 16 residues. Germline loops: CDR1 SGHTA, CDR2 FQGNSA. CDR3 bases: TGTGCCAGCAGCTTAGCGCCTAGCGGGCTATACTACGAGCAGTACTTC. Protein sequence: CASSLAPSGLYYEQYF.

This chain links TRBV5-8 with TRBJ2-2, with D possibly TRBD2 on 6 matching bases. Germline CDR1 reads SGHTS; CDR2 reads YDEGEE. This CDR3 spans 14 amino acids. The V end lost 4 bases, the J end lost 3 bases, and 10 bases lay between the germline ends. In DNA form, the CDR3 reads TGTGCCAGCAGCGGGGCTAGCGACACCGGGGAGCTGTTTTTT. Its translation is CASSGASDTGELFF.

This clone appeared once. The V and J genes are TRBV7-9 and TRBJ1-1, with 9 bases lining up with TRBD1. CDR1 SEHNR and CDR2 FQNEAQ come from the germline V gene (reference sequence). V gave up 6 bases and J gave up 1 base; unmatched junction bases: 3. The CDR3 is made up of 14 amino acids. Here the CDR3 reads CASRRGQGNTEAFF. CDR3 nucleotide sequence: TGTGCCAGCAGACGGGGACAGGGGAACACTGAAGCTTTCTTT.